Listed here is a single T cell receptor (beta chain). The sample originates from a study of tumor-infiltrating lymphocytes in primary liver carcinoma. TCR beta cDNA was made from 500 ng total RNA with a constant-region primer. Slightly modified ARM-PCR, run as three nested multiplex PCR rounds, produced the TCR beta libraries. One entry per CDR3 protein, called by TCRdb with MiXCR from the multiplex PCR reads. Here the sample spans 310,000 or so distinct CDR3 sequences, approximately 58% being singletons. Blood RNA was derived from unsorted whole blood, and germline DNA was extracted too. The sequence was collected from a woman aged 25 to 39 with primary liver carcinoma and hepatitis B virus infection. Sequenced: peripheral blood.

The CDR3 spells CASREVSGNTIYF. CDR3 DNA: TGTGCCAGCAGGGAGGTCTCTGGAAACACCATATATTTT. The V and J genes are TRBV6-6 and TRBJ1-3; no definite D call. Germline CDR1 MNHNY, CDR2 SVGAGI (reference sequence). V lost 6 bases to trimming and J lost 0 bases, with 6 bases between them. There are 13 residues in the CDR3.